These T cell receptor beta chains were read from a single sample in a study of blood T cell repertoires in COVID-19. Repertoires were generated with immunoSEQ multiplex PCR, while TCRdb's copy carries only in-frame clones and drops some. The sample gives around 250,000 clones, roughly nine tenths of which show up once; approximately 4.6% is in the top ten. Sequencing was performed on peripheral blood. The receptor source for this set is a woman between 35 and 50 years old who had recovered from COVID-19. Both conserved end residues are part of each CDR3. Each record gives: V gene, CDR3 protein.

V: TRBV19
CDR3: CASSSRGRRSYNEQFF

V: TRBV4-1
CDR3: CASSLAPSGPDTQYF

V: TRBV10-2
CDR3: CASTGQGAGTEAFF

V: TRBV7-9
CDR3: CASSLVAGTETQYF

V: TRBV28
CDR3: CASTQYTEAFF

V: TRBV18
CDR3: CASSPVTGADGYTF

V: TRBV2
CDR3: CASRRRATSTDTQYF

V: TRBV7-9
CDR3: CASSPSGGRRIRDTQYF

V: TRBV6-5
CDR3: CASRYTGGVYNEQFF

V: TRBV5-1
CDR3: CASESDRDQPDTQYF

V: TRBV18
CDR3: CASSPTTGGPTDTQYF

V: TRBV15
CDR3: CATSRVGRVETQYF

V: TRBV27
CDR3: CASSSTGHSYNEQFF

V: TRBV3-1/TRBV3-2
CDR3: CASSQGWGQGNTGELFF

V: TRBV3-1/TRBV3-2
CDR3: CARLYFGGEKTRGPINEQFF

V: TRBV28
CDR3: CASSRGRYTGELFF

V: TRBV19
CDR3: CASSTRTGLGLTQRSNEQFF

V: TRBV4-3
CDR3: CASSQYTGVSQPQHF

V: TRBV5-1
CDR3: CASRPPIAGGQETQYF

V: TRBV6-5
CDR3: CASTGLAGVGELFF

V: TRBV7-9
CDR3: CASSSIAQSAVNEQFF

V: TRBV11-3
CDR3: CASSAGSTDTQYF

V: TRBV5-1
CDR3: CASSLTEPGNTIYF

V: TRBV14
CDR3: CASSQAGTSGRNEQFF

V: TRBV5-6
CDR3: CASSQDLSSYNEQFF

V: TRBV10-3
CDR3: CATTGTEETQYF

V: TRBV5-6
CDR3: CASSFLVGSREETQYF

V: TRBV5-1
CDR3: CASSLNQGSYTF

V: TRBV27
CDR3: CASSLGGSSSYGYTF

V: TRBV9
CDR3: CASSVDGGYEQYF

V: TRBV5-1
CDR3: CASSLAPQAGETQYF

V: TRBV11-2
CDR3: CASSRTGIGANEKLFF

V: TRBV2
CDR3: CASSEAAGYTF

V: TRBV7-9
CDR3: CASSPAGTGLVETQYF

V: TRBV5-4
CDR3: CASSLVGQGRSPLHF

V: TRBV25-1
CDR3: CASRKPGQGANEQFF

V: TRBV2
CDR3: CASSPGLAGVSRYF

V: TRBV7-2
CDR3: CASSSQRASSYEQYF

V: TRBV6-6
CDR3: CASTKTGGGTEAFF

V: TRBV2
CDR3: CARTLRDSRGYTF

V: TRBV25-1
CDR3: CASSGFGTGQFNEKLFF

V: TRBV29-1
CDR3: CSATGGAGSPLHF

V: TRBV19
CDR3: CASSMRGSYGYTF

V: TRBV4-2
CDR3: CASSLGTGLLNTEAFF

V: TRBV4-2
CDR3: CASSQDTAGGEEKLFF

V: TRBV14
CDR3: CASSQLAGGQETQYF

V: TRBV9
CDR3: CASSGGTGGYTASGLFF

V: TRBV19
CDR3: CASSYRGEETQYF

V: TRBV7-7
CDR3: CASSLEGGPYNEQFF

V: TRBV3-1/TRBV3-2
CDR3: CASSQEFERGRRETQYF

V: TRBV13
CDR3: CASSLVGLAGARSYEQYF

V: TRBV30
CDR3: CAWGTGTTQYF

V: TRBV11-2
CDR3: CASSSTPNTEAFF

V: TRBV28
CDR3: CASSAGQGSFGYTF

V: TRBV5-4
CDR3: CASSYRTGGYEQYF

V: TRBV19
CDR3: CASSIDHGRGETYSNQPQHF

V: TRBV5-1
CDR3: CASSLEGIRETQYF

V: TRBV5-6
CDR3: CASSLDLAGGGPDTQYF

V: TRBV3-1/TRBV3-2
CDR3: CASSGLSLTSPGVGSTDTQYF

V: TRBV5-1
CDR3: CASSLGIGGISEQYF